This TCR beta chain originates from a study of shared clonotypes between healthy human individuals. Naive-designated CD8 cells lacked CD45RO, were positively enriched for CCR7, and omitted terminally differentiated effector memory CD45RA+ cells. Germline CDR1 and CDR2: SGHDT and YYEEEE. The CDR3 length is 16 residues. Trimming stripped 4 bases from V and 2 bases from J, with 19 bases between. Across several immunoSEQ plates, the genomic DNA of each subset was split evenly. Repertoires were generated with immunoSEQ multiplex PCR, while TCRdb's copy carries only in-frame clones and drops some. Of roughly 2,000,000 clones listed, just under 95% were seen once; the top ten hold approximately 1%.

This TCR was sampled from a man aged 18 to 29 in good health. The rearrangement links TRBV5-6 to TRBJ2-7, with D perhaps TRBD1 (6 bases). Sequencing was done on a sample of naive CD8+ T cells sorted from blood. CDR3 amino acids: CASSRNSGKGAYEQYF. CDR3 bases: TGTGCCAGCAGCCGCAATTCCGGGAAGGGGGCCTACGAGCAGTACTTC.